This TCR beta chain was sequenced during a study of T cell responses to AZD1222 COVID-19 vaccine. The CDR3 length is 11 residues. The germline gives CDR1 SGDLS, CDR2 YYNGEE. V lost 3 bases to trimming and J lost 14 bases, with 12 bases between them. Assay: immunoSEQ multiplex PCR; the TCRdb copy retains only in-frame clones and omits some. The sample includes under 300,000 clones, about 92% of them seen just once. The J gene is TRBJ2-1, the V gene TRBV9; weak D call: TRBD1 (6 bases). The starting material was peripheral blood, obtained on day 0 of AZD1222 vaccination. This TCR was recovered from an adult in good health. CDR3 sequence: CASSAQGIKFF. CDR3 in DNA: TGTGCCAGCAGCGCACAGGGAATTAAGTTCTTC.